This T cell receptor beta chain was sequenced for a study of blood T cell repertoires in COVID-19. As for the study in general: The origin of the acute and convalescent COVID-19 samples was the United States, Italy and Spain.

TCRdb's copy holds only in-frame clones and misses some; the assay was immunoSEQ multiplex PCR. The top ten clones hold around a fifth of a sample with under 200,000 clones, about 86% of them seen once. This clone was counted once. The ends were cut back, 5 bases at V and 8 bases at J, with 10 bases in the middle. Germline V gene lookup returns CDR1 SGHTA and CDR2 FQGTGA. The length of the CDR3 is 12 residues. V usage is TRBV7-3 and J usage is TRBJ2-1; a possible D gene is TRBD1 (5 bases). The specimen sequenced was peripheral blood. The clonotype originates from a woman between 65 and 79 years old who had recovered from COVID-19. The CDR3 sequence: CASSQGGYEQFF. The CDR3 DNA follows: TGTGCCAGCAGCCAGGGTGGCTATGAGCAGTTCTTC.